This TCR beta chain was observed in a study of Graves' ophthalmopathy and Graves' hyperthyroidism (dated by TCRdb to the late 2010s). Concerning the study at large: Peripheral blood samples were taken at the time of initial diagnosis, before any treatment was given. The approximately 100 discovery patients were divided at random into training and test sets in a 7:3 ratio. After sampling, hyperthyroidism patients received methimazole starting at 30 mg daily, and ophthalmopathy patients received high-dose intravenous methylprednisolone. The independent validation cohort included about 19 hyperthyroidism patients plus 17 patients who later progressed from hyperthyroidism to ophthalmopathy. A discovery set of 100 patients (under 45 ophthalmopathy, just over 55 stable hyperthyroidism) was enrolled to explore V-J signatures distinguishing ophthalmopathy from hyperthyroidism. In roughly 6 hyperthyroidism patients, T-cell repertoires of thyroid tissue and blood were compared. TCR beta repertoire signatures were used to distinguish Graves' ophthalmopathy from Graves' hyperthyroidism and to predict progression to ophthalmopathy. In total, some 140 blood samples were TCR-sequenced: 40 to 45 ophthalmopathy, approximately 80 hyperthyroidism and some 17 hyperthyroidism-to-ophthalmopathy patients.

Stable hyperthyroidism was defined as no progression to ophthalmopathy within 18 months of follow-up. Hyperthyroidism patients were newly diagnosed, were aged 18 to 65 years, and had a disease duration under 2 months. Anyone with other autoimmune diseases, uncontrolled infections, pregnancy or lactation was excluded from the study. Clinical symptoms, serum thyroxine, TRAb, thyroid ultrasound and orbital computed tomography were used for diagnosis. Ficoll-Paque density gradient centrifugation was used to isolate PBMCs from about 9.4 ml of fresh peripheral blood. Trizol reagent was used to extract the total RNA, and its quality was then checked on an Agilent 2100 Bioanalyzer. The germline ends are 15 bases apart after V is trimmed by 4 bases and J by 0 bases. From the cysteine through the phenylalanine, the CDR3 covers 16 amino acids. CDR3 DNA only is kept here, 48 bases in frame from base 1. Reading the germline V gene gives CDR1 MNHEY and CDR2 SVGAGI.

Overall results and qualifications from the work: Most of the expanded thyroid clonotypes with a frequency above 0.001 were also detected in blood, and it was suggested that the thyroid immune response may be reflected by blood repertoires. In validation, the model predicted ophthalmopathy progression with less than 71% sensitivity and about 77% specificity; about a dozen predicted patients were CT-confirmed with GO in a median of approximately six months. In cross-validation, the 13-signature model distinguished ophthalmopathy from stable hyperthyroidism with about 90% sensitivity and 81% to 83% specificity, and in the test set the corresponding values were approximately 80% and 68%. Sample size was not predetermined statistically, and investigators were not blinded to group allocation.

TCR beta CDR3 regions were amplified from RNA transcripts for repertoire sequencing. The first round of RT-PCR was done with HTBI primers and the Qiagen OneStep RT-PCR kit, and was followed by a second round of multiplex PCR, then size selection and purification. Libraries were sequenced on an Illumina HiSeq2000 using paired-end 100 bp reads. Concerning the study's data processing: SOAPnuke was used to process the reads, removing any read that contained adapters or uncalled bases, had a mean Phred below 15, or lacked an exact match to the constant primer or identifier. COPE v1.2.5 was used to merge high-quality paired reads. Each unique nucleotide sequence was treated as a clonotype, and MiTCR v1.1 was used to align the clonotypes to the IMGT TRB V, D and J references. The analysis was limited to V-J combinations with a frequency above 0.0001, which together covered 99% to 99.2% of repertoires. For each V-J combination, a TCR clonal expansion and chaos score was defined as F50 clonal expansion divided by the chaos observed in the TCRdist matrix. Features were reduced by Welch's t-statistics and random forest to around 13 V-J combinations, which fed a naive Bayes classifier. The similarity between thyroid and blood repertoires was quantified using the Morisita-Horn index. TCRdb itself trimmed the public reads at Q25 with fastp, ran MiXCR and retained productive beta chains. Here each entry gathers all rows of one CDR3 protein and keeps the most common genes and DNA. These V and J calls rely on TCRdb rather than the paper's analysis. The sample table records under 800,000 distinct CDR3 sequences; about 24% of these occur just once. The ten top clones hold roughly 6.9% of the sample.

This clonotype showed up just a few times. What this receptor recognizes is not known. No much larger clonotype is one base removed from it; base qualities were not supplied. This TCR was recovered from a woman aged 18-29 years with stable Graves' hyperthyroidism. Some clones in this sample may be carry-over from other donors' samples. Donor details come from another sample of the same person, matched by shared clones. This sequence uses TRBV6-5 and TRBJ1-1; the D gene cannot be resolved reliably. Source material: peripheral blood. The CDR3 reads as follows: CASSSGLLHMNTEAFF. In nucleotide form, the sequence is TGTGCCAGCAGTTCCGGCCTACTACATATGAACACTGAAGCTTTCTTT.